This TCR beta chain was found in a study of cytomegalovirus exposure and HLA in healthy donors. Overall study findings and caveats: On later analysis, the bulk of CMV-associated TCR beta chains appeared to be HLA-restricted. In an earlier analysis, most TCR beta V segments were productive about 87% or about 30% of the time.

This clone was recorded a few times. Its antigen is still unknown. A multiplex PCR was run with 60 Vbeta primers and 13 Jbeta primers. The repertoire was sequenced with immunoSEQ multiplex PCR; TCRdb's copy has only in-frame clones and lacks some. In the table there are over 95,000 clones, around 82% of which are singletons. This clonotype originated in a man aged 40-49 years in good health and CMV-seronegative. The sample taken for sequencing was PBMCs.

Here the CDR3 reads CATRTGYNSPLHF. The DNA for the CDR3 is TGTGCCACTAGGACAGGCTATAATTCACCCCTCCACTTT. V gene TRBV6-1 combines with J gene TRBJ1-6; 7 bases fit TRBD1. The CDR3 runs to 13 residues. The V segment lost 10 bases and the J segment 3 bases; nucleotides outside the gene matches: 3. CDR1 and CDR2 (germline): MNHNS, SASEGT.